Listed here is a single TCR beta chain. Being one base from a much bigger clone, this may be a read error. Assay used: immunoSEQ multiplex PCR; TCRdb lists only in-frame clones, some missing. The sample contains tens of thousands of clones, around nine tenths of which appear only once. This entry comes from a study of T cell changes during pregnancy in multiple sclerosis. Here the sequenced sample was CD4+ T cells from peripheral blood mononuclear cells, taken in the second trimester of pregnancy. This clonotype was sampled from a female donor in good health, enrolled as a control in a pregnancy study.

Written as DNA, the CDR3 is TGTGCCAGCAGACTAGACGGGGGGCGGGATGGAAAACTGTTTTTT. It codes for CASRLDGGRDGKLFF. The chain has TRBV7-9 and TRBJ1-4; possibly TRBD1 for D (6 bases). This CDR3 contains 15 residues. Per the germline V gene, CDR1 is SEHNR and CDR2 is FQNEAQ (reference sequence). The germline V and J ends were trimmed by 6 bases and 10 bases, with 21 bases remaining between them.